The 32 T cell receptor beta chains below were found in one sample sequenced in a study of HIV-infected patients and healthy controls. 500 ng RNA was reverse transcribed with alpha and beta constant-region primers. Separate chain-specific third strand synthesis with multiplexing indices produced the alpha and beta libraries. TCRdb reprocessed the 5' RACE reads via MiXCR and lists one record per CDR3 protein. The table includes 14,000 or so distinct CDR3 sequences, less than 15% detected once. Roughly three months, about 14 weeks, into antiretroviral therapy, follow-up blood was collected. No cell fractionation was done, so the repertoire covers all unsorted peripheral blood T cells. The input for sequencing was blood, taken during antiretroviral therapy. The receptors come from an adult with HIV infection. The donor label of this sample is uncertain.

This clonotype showed up just a few times. This chain uses TRBV9 with TRBJ2-5; 15 nucleotides line up with TRBD2. Germline values: CDR1 SGDLS, CDR2 YYNGEE. CDR3 length: 16 residues. V lost 4 bases and J lost 5; bases outside the gene matches: 6. The CDR3 sequence: CASSPGLAGGWETQYF. For the CDR3, the DNA is TGTGCCAGCAGCCCGGGACTAGCGGGAGGATGGGAGACCCAGTACTTC.

This clonotype was seen ten or more times. The chain carries TRBV5-4 and TRBJ2-3; TRBD2 aligns across 7 bases. Germline V gene sequence: CDR1 SGHNT, CDR2 YYREEE (reference sequence). Trimming took 4 bases from V and 9 from J; bases not matched to a gene: 8. CDR3 size: 13 residues. This chain's CDR3 is CASSQTSEGTQYF. CDR3 nucleotide sequence: TGTGCCAGCAGCCAAACTAGCGAGGGGACGCAGTATTTT.

The chain has TRBV6-1 and TRBJ2-7, with 7 bases identical to TRBD1. The ends lost 2 bases at V and 4 bases at J; junction bases unmatched: 11. Per germline, CDR1 MNHNS and CDR2 SASEGT. The CDR3 sequence is 16 residues long. CDR3 residues: CASSELQGMKRYEQYF. The CDR3 nucleotides are TGTGCCAGCAGTGAACTACAGGGGATGAAGAGGTACGAGCAGTACTTC.

Note on this clonotype: At one boundary the junction diverges from the germline segment, which might be a read error. This sequence joins TRBV6-7 and TRBJ2-7; D gene ambiguous. TRBV6-7 is recorded as an ORF, its role being uncertain. This CDR3 contains 14 residues. CDR3 sequence: CASIHTDPSYGQYF. The CDR3 region has the DNA TGTGCCAGTATTCACACGGATCCCTCCTACGGGCAGTACTTC.

This clonotype was seen repeatedly, ten times or more. This chain joins TRBV12-3 or TRBV12-4 and TRBJ1-5; D unclear. The CDR3 is 13 residues long. Trimming removed 6 bases at V and 15 bases at J, with 21 bases between. The CDR3 is CASSRDTSNLPHF. The CDR3 DNA reads as TGTGCCAGCAGCCGTGACACTAGCAATCTTCCGCATTTT.

This clonotype has a handful of counts. The J gene is TRBJ2-4, the V gene TRBV4-1, with a tentative D call TRBD2 (6 bases). With 0 bases removed from V and 6 bases from J, the gap between germline ends came to 9 bases. Germline V CDR1 and CDR2: MGHRA, YSYEKL. CDR3 size: 14 residues. The CDR3 protein is CASSQESGGNIQYF. In DNA form, the CDR3 reads TGCGCCAGCAGCCAAGAATCCGGGGGAAACATTCAGTACTTC.

This clonotype has at least ten counts. J is TRBJ1-5 and V is TRBV6-6; no firm D call. The V and J ends lost 5 bases and 3 bases respectively, with 14 bases between them. CDR3 length: 15 amino acids. CDR1 MNHNY and CDR2 SVGAGI come from the germline V gene (reference sequence). Here the CDR3 DNA reads TGTGCCAGCAGTCCCCCGAGGACCGTCAATCAGCCCCAGCATTTT. Translated, it gives CASSPPRTVNQPQHF.

This clonotype was seen ten or more times. The chain has TRBV29-1 and TRBJ1-2; 8 bases map to TRBD1. This CDR3 has 16 residues. Germline CDR1 is SQVTM and CDR2 is ANQGSEA. V shed 6 bases, J shed 6 bases, and the junction held 18 bases outside the gene matches. The CDR3 sequence: CSVKGPDRERFDGYTF. The CDR3, as DNA: TGCAGCGTCAAAGGGCCGGACAGGGAAAGGTTTGATGGCTACACCTTC.

V usage is TRBV2 and J usage is TRBJ2-7; perhaps TRBD1 as D (6 bases). CDR3 length equals 14 residues. V was pared by 5 bases and J by 3 bases, with 14 bases between. Germline V gene lookup returns CDR1 SNHLY and CDR2 FYNNEI. As DNA, the CDR3 is TGTGCCAGCAGTCCTGGGGGCAGCTTCTACGAGCAGTACTTC. This codes for CASSPGGSFYEQYF.

This clonotype was observed many times. The J gene is TRBJ2-1, the V gene TRBV20-1; D is perhaps TRBD1 or TRBD2 (6 bases each). Germline V CDR1 and CDR2: DFQATT, SNEGSKA (reference sequence). This CDR3 has 15 amino acids. Trimming removed 5 bases from V and 5 bases from J, with 19 bases in between. The CDR3 region is CSAPHRGQLNNEQFF. CDR3 sequence (DNA): TGCAGTGCTCCCCACCGGGGGCAGTTAAACAATGAGCAGTTCTTC.

In its sample, this clonotype was seen many times. The rearrangement links TRBV12-3 or TRBV12-4 to TRBJ2-2; TRBD2 is a possible D gene (10 bases). The germline V and J ends were trimmed by 6 bases and 6 bases, with 23 bases remaining between them. The CDR3 contains 17 residues. CDR3 protein: CASSNRGLAGEAGELFF. For the CDR3, the DNA is TGTGCCAGCAGCAACAGGGGGCTAGCGGGAGAGGCCGGGGAGCTGTTTTTT.

Ten or more counts support this clonotype. This chain joins TRBV20-1 and TRBJ2-1; D may correspond to TRBD1 or TRBD2 (5 bases each). CDR1 and CDR2 from the germline V gene are DFQATT and SNEGSKA (reference sequence). The CDR3 spans 16 residues. Trimming pared 4 bases from V and 2 bases from J, leaving 18 bases between. The chain's CDR3 is CSAIDPGTVTYNEQFF. CDR3 nucleotide sequence: TGCAGTGCTATCGATCCGGGGACGGTTACCTACAATGAGCAGTTCTTC.

This clonotype was seen repeatedly, ten times or more. The chain recombines TRBV5-1 with TRBJ1-1, with 7 bases matching TRBD1. CDR1 and CDR2 (germline): SGHRS, YFSETQ. This CDR3 has 15 residues. V shed 0 bases and J 4 bases; nucleotides not matched to a gene: 6. This chain's CDR3 is CASSLDSSGGTEAFF. The CDR3 DNA follows: TGCGCCAGCAGCTTGGATTCGTCAGGGGGCACTGAAGCTTTCTTT.

V is TRBV19 and J is TRBJ2-2, with a tentative D call TRBD1 (6 bases). The ends were cut back, 7 bases at V and 8 bases at J, with 20 bases in the middle. This CDR3 has 15 residues. CDR1 is LNHDA, CDR2 SQIVND, per germline (reference sequence). CDR3 residues: CASTPKAGAPGELFF. The CDR3 nucleotides are TGTGCCAGTACCCCTAAGGCAGGGGCCCCGGGGGAGCTGTTTTTT.

This clonotype has just a few counts. The genes are TRBV29-1 and TRBJ2-1; D is ambiguous. The CDR3 spans 13 residues. Germline CDR1 is SQVTM and CDR2 is ANQGSEA. The germline V and J ends were trimmed by 4 bases and 3 bases, with 10 bases remaining between them. The CDR3, as DNA: TGCAGCGTTGTTCTGGCCGACTACAATGAGCAGTTCTTC. Its translation: CSVVLADYNEQFF.

This clonotype was seen at least ten times. CDR3 DNA: TGTGCCAGCAGCTGGCTCGGGGCTAGCGGATACAATGAGCAGTTCTTC. Protein: CASSWLGASGYNEQFF. This chain joins TRBV5-6 and TRBJ2-1; the match to TRBD2 covers 7 bases. Germline CDR1 is SGHDT and CDR2 is YYEEEE. This CDR3 region has 16 residues. Trimming took 3 bases from V and 4 from J; bases not matched to a gene: 10.

This clonotype appeared many times. This CDR3 reads CAISELDREQFF. The DNA for the CDR3 is TGTGCCATCAGTGAGCTGGATCGCGAGCAGTTCTTC. The chain uses TRBV10-3 and TRBJ2-1; D not resolved. Per germline, CDR1 ENHRY and CDR2 SYGVKD. Trimming cost V 2 bases and J 10 bases, with 9 bases left between them. The CDR3 consists of 12 residues.

This clonotype was seen at least ten times. This chain uses TRBV29-1 with TRBJ2-2; either TRBD1 or TRBD2 may fit D (5 bases each). Germline assignment: CDR1 SQVTM and CDR2 ANQGSEA. V lost 5 bases, J lost 1 base, and 14 bases lay in between. CDR3 length equals 15 residues. The CDR3 here is CSVLPGARNTGELFF. The CDR3 DNA is TGCAGCGTTCTCCCCGGGGCTAGGAACACCGGGGAGCTGTTTTTT.

The sample holds a few counts of this clonotype. This rearrangement joins TRBV12-5 to TRBJ2-1; D gene ambiguous. There are 18 residues in the CDR3. CDR1 LGHNT and CDR2 FRNRAP come from the germline V gene. Between the trimmed V and J ends, which lost 0 bases and 2 bases, there was a span of 17 bases. The CDR3, as DNA: TGTGCTAGTGGTTTGGTCCTGGGGTTGGATAAAACCTACAATGAGCAGTTCTTC. Protein product: CASGLVLGLDKTYNEQFF.

This clonotype was seen many times. This chain uses TRBV12-3 or TRBV12-4 with TRBJ1-6; 7 bases are a match to TRBD1. Trimming at V came to 7 bases and at J to 7 bases, leaving 7 bases not matched to a gene. CDR3 size: 14 residues. The CDR3 nucleotides are TGTGCCAGCAACCCGACAGGGAGGAATTCACCCCTCCACTTT. Translated: CASNPTGRNSPLHF.

The table lists this clonotype with a few counts. V usage is TRBV27 and J usage is TRBJ1-5, with unresolved D. CDR3 length equals 14 residues. Germline CDR1 MNHEY, CDR2 SMNVEV (reference sequence). Trimming shortened V by 7 bases and J by 3 bases, and 13 bases separated the two germline ends. The CDR3 region is CASKLEGYNQPQHF. The CDR3 nucleotides read TGTGCCAGCAAGCTGGAGGGCTACAATCAGCCCCAGCATTTT.

This clonotype came up many times. V usage is TRBV6-4 and J usage is TRBJ2-3; D is possibly TRBD1 (7 bases). The germline gives CDR1 MRHNA, CDR2 SNTAGT. With 3 bases removed from V and 7 bases from J, the gap between germline ends came to 17 bases. This CDR3 comprises 15 residues. The CDR3: CASSESGGQPNTQYF. The CDR3 DNA follows: TGTGCCAGCAGTGAATCAGGGGGGCAACCGAATACGCAGTATTTT.

This clonotype was counted many times. V gene TRBV7-3 combines with J gene TRBJ2-2, with D perhaps TRBD1 (6 bases). This CDR3 is built from 16 residues. CDR1 and CDR2 from the germline V gene are SGHTA and FQGTGA. Trimming stripped 1 base from V and 5 bases from J, with 14 bases between. The CDR3 DNA reads as TGTGCCAGCAGCTTAAGACTGGGGGCGCAAACCGGGGAGCTGTTTTTT. This translates into CASSLRLGAQTGELFF.

With regard to this clonotype: A much larger clone is a single base away; this may be a read error. The CDR3, as DNA: TGTGCCGGCACCCGGGACAGACTCTCCTACGAGCAGTACTTC. Its translation is CAGTRDRLSYEQYF. The V and J genes are TRBV12-3 or TRBV12-4 and TRBJ2-7; 7 bases agree with TRBD1. This CDR3 is built from 14 residues. Trimming at V came to 11 bases and at J to 0 bases, leaving 10 bases not matched to a gene.

This clonotype has more than one count but fewer than ten. The chain joins TRBV29-1 to TRBJ2-5; 11 nucleotides agree with TRBD2. CDR3 length: 14 amino acids. The germline gives CDR1 SQVTM, CDR2 ANQGSEA. V lost 7 bases to trimming and J lost 1 base; unmatched junction nucleotides: 5. For the CDR3, the DNA is TGCAGCGCCGGGACTAGCGGCTCCCAAGAGACCCAGTACTTC. This codes for CSAGTSGSQETQYF.

This clonotype was detected ten times or more. The chain combines TRBV12-3 or TRBV12-4 with TRBJ1-1; 7 bases fit TRBD1. This CDR3 is built from 14 residues. Trimming took 6 bases from V and 3 from J; bases not matched to a gene: 7. The CDR3 DNA follows: TGTGCCAGCAGGGAAACAGGGGCATACACTGAAGCTTTCTTT. Amino acid sequence: CASRETGAYTEAFF.

This clonotype was seen at least ten times. The chain couples TRBV19 to TRBJ1-1; D is perhaps TRBD1 (5 bases). The germline gives CDR1 LNHDA, CDR2 SQIVND (reference sequence). The V and J ends lost 7 bases and 4 bases respectively, with 22 bases between them. The CDR3 spans 16 residues. The CDR3, as DNA: TGTGCCAGTACCCTAAGTCGGGGGACCAGCAGCACTGAAGCTTTCTTT. Translation: CASTLSRGTSSTEAFF. Full variable domain (missing parts from reference TRBV19 and TRBJ1-1): DGGITQSPKYLFRKEGQNVTLSCEQNLNHDAMYWYRQDPGQGLRLIYYSQIVNDFQKGDIAEGYSVSREKKESFPLTVTSAQKNPTAFYLCASTLSRGTSSTEAFFGQGTRLTVV.

This clonotype was detected ten times or more. This chain joins TRBV5-1 and TRBJ2-7, with 10 bases fitting TRBD2. J lost 0 bases, V lost 5 bases, and 2 bases had no gene match. Germline lookup yields CDR1 SGHRS and CDR2 YFSETQ. CDR3 length: 14 residues. The CDR3 is CASRPSGSSYEQYF. CDR3 DNA: TGCGCCAGCAGACCTAGCGGGAGCTCCTACGAGCAGTACTTC.

This clonotype was observed many times. The rearrangement joins TRBV7-2 to TRBJ1-4; TRBD1 is a possible D gene (5 bases). Trimming pared 5 bases from V and 7 bases from J, leaving 17 bases between. The V gene's germline CDR1 is SGHTA and CDR2 FQGNSA. The CDR3 runs 15 residues. The CDR3 reads CASSPRFGAAEKLFF. Written as DNA, the CDR3 is TGTGCCAGCAGCCCCCGGTTCGGGGCGGCTGAAAAACTGTTTTTT.

This clonotype was detected only a few times. The chain carries TRBV29-1 and TRBJ2-7; 12 bases map to TRBD2. V dropped 6 bases and J dropped 7; count of bases not matched to a gene: 7. The CDR3 runs to 13 residues. Germline CDR1 and CDR2: SQVTM and ANQGSEA. CDR3 DNA sequence: TGCAGCGTGAGACTAGCGGGAGACGGGGAGCAGTACTTC. Translated, it gives CSVRLAGDGEQYF.

This clonotype was found many times. This chain connects TRBV5-6 to TRBJ2-3, with 7 nucleotides matching TRBD1. Per germline, CDR1 SGHDT and CDR2 YYEEEE. This CDR3 is built from 14 residues. V dropped 2 bases and J dropped 2; count of bases not matched to a gene: 2. CDR3 nucleotides: TGTGCCAGCAGCTTTGGGACAGCCACAGATACGCAGTATTTT. Its translation: CASSFGTATDTQYF.

This chain joins TRBV3-1 and TRBJ2-3; D is ambiguous. V lost 0 bases and J 0 bases, leaving 4 bases between the germline ends. This CDR3 comprises 14 residues. Germline values: CDR1 LGHDT, CDR2 YNNKEL (reference sequence). In nucleotides, the CDR3 is TGTGCCAGCAGCCAAGATCACAGCACAGATACGCAGTATTTT. Translating gives CASSQDHSTDTQYF.